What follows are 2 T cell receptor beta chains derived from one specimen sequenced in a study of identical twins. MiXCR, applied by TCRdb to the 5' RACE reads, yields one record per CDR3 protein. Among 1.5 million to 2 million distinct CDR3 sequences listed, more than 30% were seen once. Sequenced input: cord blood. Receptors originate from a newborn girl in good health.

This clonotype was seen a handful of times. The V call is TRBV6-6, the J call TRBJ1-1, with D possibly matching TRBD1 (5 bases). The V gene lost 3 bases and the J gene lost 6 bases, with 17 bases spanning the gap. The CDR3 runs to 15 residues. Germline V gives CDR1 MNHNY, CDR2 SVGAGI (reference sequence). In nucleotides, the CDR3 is TGTGCCAGCAGTTATTTGGACTCCAGGGAAGCTGAAGCTTTCTTT. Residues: CASSYLDSREAEAFF.

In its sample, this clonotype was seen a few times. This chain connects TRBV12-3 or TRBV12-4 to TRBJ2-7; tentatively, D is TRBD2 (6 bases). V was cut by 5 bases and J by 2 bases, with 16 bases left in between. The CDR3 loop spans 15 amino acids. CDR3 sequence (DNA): TGTGCCAGCAGTCTCGTGAAGGGGACTCCCTACGAGCAGTACTTC. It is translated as CASSLVKGTPYEQYF.